Each of the 24 T cell receptor beta chains below was sequenced from the same sample in a study of shared clonotypes between healthy human individuals. Method: immunoSEQ multiplex PCR; TCRdb's copy keeps in-frame clones and lacks some. The data hold 1.4 million to 1.5 million clones, with 96% observed a single time. The source material was naive CD4+ T cells sorted from blood. Subset specified: CD45RA+ positively selected. These receptors originate from a man under 40 in good health.

The chain has TRBV5-1 and TRBJ1-1, with 10 positions matching TRBD1. The CDR3 is made up of 14 amino acids. Germline V gene lookup returns CDR1 SGHRS and CDR2 YFSETQ. Unmatched junction bases numbered 3, after V lost 5 bases and J lost 2 bases. The CDR3 sequence: CASRRQGANTEAFF. CDR3 DNA: TGCGCCAGCAGGCGACAGGGGGCAAACACTGAAGCTTTCTTT.

Concerning this clone: Other DNA sequences from this sample encode an identical CDR3 as well. The chain combines TRBV4-3 with TRBJ2-6, with TRBD2 identical over 8 bases. The CDR3 extends over 17 amino acids. Trimming at V came to 0 bases and at J to 3 bases, leaving 4 bases not matched to a gene. CDR1 LGHNA and CDR2 YSLEER come from the germline V gene. The chain's CDR3 is CASSQDSGARGANVLTF. The CDR3 DNA reads TGCGCCAGCAGCCAAGATAGCGGGGCTCGTGGGGCCAACGTCCTGACTTTC.

The chain recombines TRBV5-4 with TRBJ2-7; D might be TRBD2 (6 bases). The V and J ends lost 1 base and 5 bases respectively, with 10 bases between them. The germline V gene encodes CDR1 SGHNT and CDR2 YYREEE (reference sequence). The CDR3 spans 13 residues. Here the CDR3 DNA reads TGTGCCAGCAGCTTGCCATCTAGCGACGAGCAGTACTTC. This translates into CASSLPSSDEQYF.

As for this clone: Other DNA sequences in the same sample also yield this CDR3. The V gene is TRBV5-1, the J gene TRBJ2-1; no firm D call. Germline V lookup: CDR1 SGHRS, CDR2 YFSETQ. The CDR3 is 11 amino acids. Trimming took 4 bases from V and 8 from J, leaving 7 bases between them. In nucleotides, the CDR3 is TGCGCCAGCAGCGCCTCCTATGAGCAGTTCTTC. Its protein is CASSASYEQFF. The whole variable domain, remainder taken from reference TRBV5-1 and TRBJ2-1, is KAGVTQTPRYLIKTRGQQVTLSCSPISGHRSVSWYQQTPGQGLQFLFEYFSETQRNKGNFPGRFSGRQFSNSRSEMNVSTLELGDSALYLCASSASYEQFFGPGTRLTVL.

V is TRBV5-1 and J is TRBJ2-2; D possibly matches TRBD1 or TRBD2 (5 bases each). The CDR3 covers 17 residues. V gave up 4 bases and J gave up 5 bases, with 21 bases separating them. Per germline, CDR1 SGHRS and CDR2 YFSETQ. The CDR3 DNA is TGCGCCAGCAGCCCCCTCCCCCACCTTGGGGGAACCGGGGAGCTGTTTTTT. Residues: CASSPLPHLGGTGELFF.

The chain links TRBV5-1 to TRBJ1-4, with unresolved D. Trimming stripped 4 bases from V and 0 bases from J, with 7 bases between. The germline V gene encodes CDR1 SGHRS and CDR2 YFSETQ. The CDR3 runs to 14 residues. The chain's CDR3 is CASSREATNEKLFF. The CDR3 nucleotides read TGCGCCAGCAGCAGGGAGGCAACTAATGAAAAACTGTTTTTT. Full variable domain (remainder filled in from reference TRBV5-1 and TRBJ1-4): KAGVTQTPRYLIKTRGQQVTLSCSPISGHRSVSWYQQTPGQGLQFLFEYFSETQRNKGNFPGRFSGRQFSNSRSEMNVSTLELGDSALYLCASSREATNEKLFFGSGTQLSVL.

The rearrangement uses TRBV5-5 and TRBJ1-1, with 7 bases that match TRBD1. CDR1 and CDR2 from the germline V gene are SGHKS and YYEKEE (reference sequence). J gave up 8 bases and V 1 base, and 5 bases lay outside the gene matches. The CDR3 is 13 residues long. This chain's CDR3 is CASSLNRGPEAFF. CDR3 coding DNA: TGTGCCAGCAGCTTGAATAGGGGGCCGGAAGCTTTCTTT.

Concerning this clone itself: This sample also contains other DNA sequences that code for the same CDR3. The chain has TRBV4-1 and TRBJ2-7; 10 bases match TRBD2. The J segment lost 1 base and the V segment lost 1 base, leaving 1 base of the junction unmatched. Germline V lookup: CDR1 MGHRA, CDR2 YSYEKL. This CDR3 spans 15 amino acids. CDR3 sequence reads: CASSQVTSGSYEQYF. The CDR3 nucleotides are TGCGCCAGCAGCCAAGTGACTAGCGGGTCCTACGAGCAGTACTTC.

This chain joins TRBV23-1 and TRBJ2-6; 11 bases agree with TRBD1. TRBV23-1 is reported as an ORF; its role is uncertain. This CDR3 comprises 19 residues. V lost 2 bases, J lost 3 bases, and 9 bases stayed unmatched. The chain's CDR3 is CASSQPGQGAQYGANVLTF. The CDR3 coding sequence is TGCGCCAGCAGTCAACCCGGACAGGGGGCGCAATATGGGGCCAACGTCCTGACTTTC.

The J gene is TRBJ2-7, the V gene TRBV7-8; D might be TRBD2 (6 bases). In germline, CDR1 is SGHVS, CDR2 FQNEAQ. The germline V and J ends were trimmed by 3 bases and 5 bases, with 14 bases remaining between them. The CDR3 length is 14 residues. CDR3: CASSLRDSVHEQYF. The CDR3 nucleotides read TGTGCCAGCAGCTTGCGGGACTCCGTCCACGAGCAGTACTTC.

As DNA, the CDR3 is TGTGCCAGCAGTACTGCCCCGTGGGGCCAGGCAAGGGTGTATTTT. Translating gives CASSTAPWGQARVYF. The genes are TRBV27 and TRBJ2-3; TRBD1 might be the D (5 bases). CDR1 and CDR2 (germline): MNHEY, SMNVEV (reference sequence). This CDR3 is 15 amino acids long. Trimming pared 5 bases from V and 14 bases from J, leaving 26 bases between.

V usage is TRBV9 and J usage is TRBJ2-1; D is possibly TRBD1 or TRBD2 (5 bases each). Trimming stripped 0 bases from V and 0 bases from J, with 13 bases between. The CDR3 runs to 17 residues. CDR1 is SGDLS and CDR2 is YYNGEE in the germline V gene. CDR3 sequence: CASSVGGKALSYNEQFF. The CDR3 DNA follows: TGTGCCAGCAGCGTAGGGGGGAAGGCCCTCTCCTACAATGAGCAGTTCTTC. The variable domain in full, completed from reference TRBV9 and TRBJ2-1, reads DSGVTQTPKHLITATGQRVTLRCSPRSGDLSVYWYQQSLDQGLQFLIQYYNGEERAKGNILERFSAQQFPDLHSELNLSSLELGDSALYFCASSVGGKALSYNEQFFGPGTRLTVL.

V and J are TRBV21-1 and TRBJ2-7; the table's D call TRBD2 went unverified against the DNA. TRBV21-1 is an annotated pseudogene. The CDR3 extends over 19 amino acids. The CDR3 spells CASSKALDPRLGGGYEQYF. The CDR3, as DNA: TGTGCCAGCAGCAAAGCCTTGGACCCCAGACTGGGAGGGGGCTACGAGCAGTACTTC.

The CDR3 spells CASSFRGGTGNTIYF. CDR3 DNA: TGTGCCAGCAGTTTTAGAGGGGGCACTGGAAACACCATATATTTT. The V gene is TRBV28, the J gene TRBJ1-3; 7 bases line up with TRBD1. J gave up 2 bases and V 3 bases, and 4 bases lay outside the gene matches. This CDR3 region has 15 residues. Germline CDR1 and CDR2: MDHEN and SYDVKM.

Regarding this clone: Distinct nucleotide sequences in the sample also encode this CDR3. The chain employs TRBV29-1 and TRBJ2-7; perhaps TRBD1 as D (6 bases). Trimming removed 6 bases at V and 2 bases at J, with 8 bases between. From germline, CDR1 is SQVTM and CDR2 ANQGSEA. This CDR3 comprises 11 residues. This CDR3 is CSVGQTYEQYF. As DNA, the CDR3 is TGCAGCGTCGGACAGACCTACGAGCAGTACTTC.

The chain is built from TRBV5-5 and TRBJ2-1; 10 nucleotides match TRBD2. This CDR3 spans 16 amino acids. CDR1 SGHKS and CDR2 YYEKEE come from the germline V gene (reference sequence). Trimming removed 3 bases from V and 0 bases from J; junction bases left unmatched: 3. CDR3 DNA sequence: TGTGCCAGCAGCTCCCTAGCGGGAGTCTCCTACAATGAGCAGTTCTTC. Translating it yields CASSSLAGVSYNEQFF.

This clone appeared once. The gene calls are TRBV2 and TRBJ2-4; 13 nucleotides agree with TRBD2. The V segment lost 5 bases and the J segment 0 bases; nucleotides outside the gene matches: 16. The CDR3 contains 21 residues. Germline V gene data show CDR1 as SNHLY and CDR2 as FYNNEI. CDR3 amino acids: CASSSTRLAGGGLGAKNIQYF. In nucleotides, the CDR3 is TGTGCCAGCAGTTCCACTCGACTAGCGGGAGGTGGACTCGGAGCCAAAAACATTCAGTACTTC.

The gene calls are TRBV10-2 and TRBJ2-5; TRBD2 aligns across 12 bases. Germline CDR1 and CDR2: WSHSY and SAAADI. V trimming: 2 bases; J trimming: 5 bases; junction bases outside the gene matches: 0. The CDR3 has 14 residues. This CDR3 reads CASSETSGRETQYF. The CDR3 DNA sequence: TGCGCCAGCAGTGAGACTAGCGGGAGGGAGACCCAGTACTTC.

The chain couples TRBV2 to TRBJ2-7; TRBD2 matches 11 bases. Trimming removed 6 bases from V and 2 bases from J; junction bases left unmatched: 6. Germline V gene data show CDR1 as SNHLY and CDR2 as FYNNEI. This CDR3 is built from 15 residues. CDR3 sequence reads: CASSDPGLAAYEQYF. In DNA form, the CDR3 reads TGTGCCAGCAGCGATCCGGGACTAGCGGCCTACGAGCAGTACTTC.

This clone is a singleton in its sample. This same CDR3 is encoded by further DNA sequences in the sample. The chain is built from TRBV18 and TRBJ2-7; 9 nucleotides match TRBD2. The J segment lost 1 base and the V segment lost 3 bases, leaving 4 bases of the junction unmatched. This CDR3 is built from 15 residues. Germline V gene data show CDR1 as KGHSH and CDR2 as LQKENI. DNA for the CDR3: TGTGCCAGCTCACCCCCGGGACTAGCTTCCTACGAGCAGTACTTC. It yields the protein CASSPPGLASYEQYF.

In DNA form, the CDR3 reads TGCGCCAGCAGCTTAGCTAGCGTATCCTACGAGCAGTACTTC. Its protein product is CASSLASVSYEQYF. V gene TRBV5-1 combines with J gene TRBJ2-7; weak D call: TRBD2 (6 bases). Trimming took off 2 bases at V and 1 base at J, with 10 bases between the two ends. The CDR3 contains 14 residues. Germline loops: CDR1 SGHRS, CDR2 YFSETQ.

The chain links TRBV11-1 to TRBJ1-5; TRBD1 matches 9 bases. V lost 5 bases to trimming and J lost 4 bases; unmatched junction nucleotides: 3. Germline-derived CDR1 and CDR2 are SGHAT and FQDESV (reference sequence). This CDR3 has 14 amino acids. The CDR3 loop is CASSQGQGNQPQHF. For the CDR3, the DNA is TGTGCCAGCAGCCAGGGACAGGGTAATCAGCCCCAGCATTTT.

This clone was seen once. J is TRBJ1-5 and V is TRBV7-8; tentative D call: TRBD1 (6 bases). Trimming shortened V by 5 bases and J by 7 bases, and 12 bases separated the two germline ends. The germline gives CDR1 SGHVS, CDR2 FQNEAQ. This CDR3 spans 13 amino acids. CDR3 region: CASSARGGQPQHF. In DNA, the CDR3 is TGTGCCAGCAGCGCCAGGGGCGGGCAGCCCCAGCATTTT.

The chain employs TRBV10-3 and TRBJ2-1, with 13 nucleotides matching TRBD2. Trimming at V came to 4 bases and at J to 5 bases, leaving 8 bases not matched to a gene. The CDR3 has 17 amino acids. Germline V gives CDR1 ENHRY, CDR2 SYGVKD. CDR3 protein: CAISGRGLAGDHNEQFF. The DNA of the CDR3 is TGTGCCATCAGTGGTCGTGGACTAGCGGGAGACCACAATGAGCAGTTCTTC.